This T cell receptor beta chain was identified during a study of blood T cell repertoires in COVID-19. About the study: The samples span acute and convalescent COVID-19 from the United States, Italy and Spain. PBMCs, B-cell-depleted T cells, or T cells provided the cDNA or gDNA that made up the material.

The authors' processing: Researchers report that nucleated cell counts were estimated from reference gene primer amplification. The method was immunoSEQ multiplex PCR; TCRdb's version includes in-frame clones alone and lacks a portion of them. V and J calls and clone size are given by that table; D and trimming were obtained from the DNA. The repertoire holds fewer than 95,000 clones, with approximately 89% as singletons. This clone was seen a handful of times. The material sequenced was peripheral blood. The TCR originated in a man in his 60s with acute or convalescent COVID-19.

DNA for the CDR3: TGCGCCAGCAGCTTGGGGGGACAGGGGAACTGGGCCATGAACACTGAAGCTTTCTTT. This encodes CASSLGGQGNWAMNTEAFF. This chain links TRBV5-1 with TRBJ1-1, with 10 bases fitting TRBD1. This CDR3 spans 19 amino acids. V lost 0 bases to trimming and J lost 0 bases; unmatched junction nucleotides: 11. Germline CDR1 and CDR2: SGHRS and YFSETQ. Filled out from reference TRBV5-1 and TRBJ1-1, the complete variable domain reads KAGVTQTPRYLIKTRGQQVTLSCSPISGHRSVSWYQQTPGQGLQFLFEYFSETQRNKGNFPGRFSGRQFSNSRSEMNVSTLELGDSALYLCASSLGGQGNWAMNTEAFFGQGTRLTVV.